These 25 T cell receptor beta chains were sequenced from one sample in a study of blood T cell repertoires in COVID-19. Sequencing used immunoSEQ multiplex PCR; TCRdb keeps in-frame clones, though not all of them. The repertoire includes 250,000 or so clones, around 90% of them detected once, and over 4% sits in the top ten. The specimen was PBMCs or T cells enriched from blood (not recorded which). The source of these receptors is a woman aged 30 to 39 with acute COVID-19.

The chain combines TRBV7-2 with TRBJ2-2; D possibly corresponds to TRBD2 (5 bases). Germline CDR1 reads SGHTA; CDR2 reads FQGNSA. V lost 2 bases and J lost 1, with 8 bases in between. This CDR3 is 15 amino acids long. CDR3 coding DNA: TGTGCCAGCAGCTTAAACGGGGTGAACACCGGGGAGCTGTTTTTT. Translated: CASSLNGVNTGELFF.

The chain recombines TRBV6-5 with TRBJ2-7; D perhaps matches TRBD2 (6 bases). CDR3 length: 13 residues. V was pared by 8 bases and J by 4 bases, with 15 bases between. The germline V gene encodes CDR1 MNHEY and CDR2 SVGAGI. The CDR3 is CASSPGVNYEQYF. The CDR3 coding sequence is TGTGCCAGCTCCCCGGGAGTCAATTACGAGCAGTACTTC.

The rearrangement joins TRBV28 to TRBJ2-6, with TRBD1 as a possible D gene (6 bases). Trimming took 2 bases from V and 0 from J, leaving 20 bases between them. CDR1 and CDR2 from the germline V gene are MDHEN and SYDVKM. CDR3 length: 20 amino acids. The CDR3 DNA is TGTGCCAGCAGTTTACCCCAACAGGGATTGTCGAGCTCTGGGGCCAACGTCCTGACTTTC. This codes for CASSLPQQGLSSSGANVLTF. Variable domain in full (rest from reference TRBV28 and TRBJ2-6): DVKVTQSSRYLVKRTGEKVFLECVQDMDHENMFWYRQDPGLGLRLIYFSYDVKMKEKGDIPEGYSVSREKKERFSLILESASTNQTSMYLCASSLPQQGLSSSGANVLTFGAGSRLTVL.

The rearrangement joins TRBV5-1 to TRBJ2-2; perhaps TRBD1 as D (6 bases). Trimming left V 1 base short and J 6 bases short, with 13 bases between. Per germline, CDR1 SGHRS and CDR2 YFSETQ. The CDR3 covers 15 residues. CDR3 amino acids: CASSLPTGSAGELFF. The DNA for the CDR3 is TGCGCCAGCAGCTTGCCTACAGGGTCTGCCGGGGAGCTGTTTTTT.

CDR3 in amino acids: CASSVSGYSTDTQYF. In DNA form, the CDR3 reads TGTGCCAGCAGTGTTAGCGGATATAGCACAGATACGCAGTATTTT. The chain combines TRBV25-1 with TRBJ2-3; tentatively, D is TRBD2 (6 bases). The CDR3 is made up of 15 amino acids. Germline CDR1 is MGHDK and CDR2 is SYGVNS. V was trimmed by 4 bases and J by 0 bases, leaving 11 bases between them.

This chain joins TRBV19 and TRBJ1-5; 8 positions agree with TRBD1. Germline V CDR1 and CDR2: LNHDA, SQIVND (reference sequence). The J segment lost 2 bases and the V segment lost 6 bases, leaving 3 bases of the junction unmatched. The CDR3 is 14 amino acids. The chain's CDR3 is CASRETGGNQPQHF. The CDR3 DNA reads TGTGCCAGTAGGGAGACAGGGGGCAATCAGCCCCAGCATTTT.

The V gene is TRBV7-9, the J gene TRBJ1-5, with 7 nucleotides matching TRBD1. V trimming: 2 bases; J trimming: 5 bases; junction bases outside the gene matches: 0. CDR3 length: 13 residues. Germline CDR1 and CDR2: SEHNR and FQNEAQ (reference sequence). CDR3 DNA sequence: TGTGCCAGCAGCTTAAGGGGGCATCAGCCCCAGCATTTT. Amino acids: CASSLRGHQPQHF.

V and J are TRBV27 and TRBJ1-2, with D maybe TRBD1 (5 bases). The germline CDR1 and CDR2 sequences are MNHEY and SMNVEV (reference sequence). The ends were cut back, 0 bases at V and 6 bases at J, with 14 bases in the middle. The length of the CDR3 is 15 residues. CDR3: CASSLSKGITDGYTF. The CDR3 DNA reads TGTGCCAGCAGTTTATCCAAGGGGATTACAGATGGCTACACCTTC.

CDR3 bases: TGTGCCAGCAGCTTCCCGGGGGCAGATACGCAGTATTTT. Translating gives CASSFPGADTQYF. V is TRBV7-9 and J is TRBJ2-3; weak D call: TRBD2 (6 bases). Germline values: CDR1 SEHNR, CDR2 FQNEAQ (reference sequence). Deletions cut 3 bases from V and 4 bases from J, with 8 bases between. The CDR3 runs 13 residues.

CDR3 in DNA: TGTGCCACCAGTGATTTCGGAACAGGGTTCGAAGCTTTCTTT. Its translation: CATSDFGTGFEAFF. The chain has TRBV24-1 and TRBJ1-1; D possibly corresponds to TRBD1 (6 bases). The length of the CDR3 is 14 residues. V was cut by 1 base and J by 8 bases, with 13 bases left in between. Germline CDR1 and CDR2: KGHDR and SFDVKD.

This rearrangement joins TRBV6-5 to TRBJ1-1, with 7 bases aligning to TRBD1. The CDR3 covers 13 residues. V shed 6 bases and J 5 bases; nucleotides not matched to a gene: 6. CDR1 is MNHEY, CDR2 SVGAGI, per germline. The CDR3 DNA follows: TGTGCCAGCAGGGGACAGTGGGATACTGAAGCTTTCTTT. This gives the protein CASRGQWDTEAFF.

CDR3 sequence reads: CASSLSASRNTGELFF. In DNA form, the CDR3 reads TGCGCCAGCAGCTTATCGGCTAGCAGGAACACCGGGGAGCTGTTTTTT. The chain uses TRBV5-1 and TRBJ2-2; a possible D gene is TRBD2 (5 bases). V dropped 2 bases and J dropped 1 base, with 12 bases sitting between them. The CDR3 sequence is 16 residues long. Germline CDR1 reads SGHRS; CDR2 reads YFSETQ.

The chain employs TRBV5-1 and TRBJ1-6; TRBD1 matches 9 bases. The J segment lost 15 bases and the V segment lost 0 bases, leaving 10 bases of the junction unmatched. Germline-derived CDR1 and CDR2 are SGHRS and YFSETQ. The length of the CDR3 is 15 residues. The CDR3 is CASSLETGGLPGLHF. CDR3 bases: TGCGCCAGCAGCTTGGAGACAGGGGGGTTGCCTGGCCTCCACTTT.

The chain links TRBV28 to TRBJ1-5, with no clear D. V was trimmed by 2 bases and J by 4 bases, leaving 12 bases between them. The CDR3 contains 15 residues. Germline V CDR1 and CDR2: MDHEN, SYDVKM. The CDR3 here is CASSLGNGKNQPQHF. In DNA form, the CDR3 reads TGTGCCAGCAGTTTAGGGAACGGGAAGAATCAGCCCCAGCATTTT.

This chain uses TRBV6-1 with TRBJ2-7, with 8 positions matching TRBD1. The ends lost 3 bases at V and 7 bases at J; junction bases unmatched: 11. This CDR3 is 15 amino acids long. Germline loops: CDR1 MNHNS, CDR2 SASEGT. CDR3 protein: CASSDGDRSPTEQYF. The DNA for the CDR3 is TGTGCCAGCAGTGATGGGGACAGGAGTCCTACTGAGCAGTACTTC.

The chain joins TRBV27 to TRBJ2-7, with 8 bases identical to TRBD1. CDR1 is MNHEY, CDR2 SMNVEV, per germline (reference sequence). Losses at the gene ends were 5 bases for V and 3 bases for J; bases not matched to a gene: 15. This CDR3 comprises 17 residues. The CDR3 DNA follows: TGTGCCAGCAGTCCCCACGCGGCAGGGGGCTGGAACTACGAGCAGTACTTC. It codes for CASSPHAAGGWNYEQYF.

CDR3 sequence: CASSSGGGSSYNEQFF. The CDR3 DNA follows: TGTGCCAGCAGTTCTGGGGGAGGGAGCTCCTACAATGAGCAGTTCTTC. The chain links TRBV28 to TRBJ2-1; TRBD2 matches 7 bases. CDR3 size: 16 residues. V dropped 4 bases and J dropped 0; count of bases not matched to a gene: 6. Germline CDR1 MDHEN, CDR2 SYDVKM.

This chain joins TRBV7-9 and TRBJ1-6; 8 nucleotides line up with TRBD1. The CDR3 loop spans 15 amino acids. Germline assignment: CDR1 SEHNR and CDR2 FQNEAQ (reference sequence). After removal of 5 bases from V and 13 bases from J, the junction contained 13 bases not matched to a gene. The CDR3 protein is CASSEPGQALPPLHF. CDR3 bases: TGTGCCAGCAGCGAGCCGGGACAGGCGCTTCCCCCCCTCCACTTT.

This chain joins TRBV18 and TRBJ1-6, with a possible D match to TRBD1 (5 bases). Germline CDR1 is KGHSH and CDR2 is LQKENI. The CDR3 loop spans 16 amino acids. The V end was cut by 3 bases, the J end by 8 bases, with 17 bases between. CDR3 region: CASSPRGGEEHSPLHF. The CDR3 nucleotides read TGTGCCAGCTCACCCCGAGGAGGGGAAGAACATTCACCCCTCCACTTT.

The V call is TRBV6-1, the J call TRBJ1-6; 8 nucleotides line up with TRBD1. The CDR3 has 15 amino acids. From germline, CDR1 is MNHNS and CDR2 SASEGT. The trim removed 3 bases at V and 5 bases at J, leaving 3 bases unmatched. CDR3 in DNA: TGTGCCAGCAGTGATGGGACAGGAGATAATTCACCCCTCCACTTT. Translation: CASSDGTGDNSPLHF.

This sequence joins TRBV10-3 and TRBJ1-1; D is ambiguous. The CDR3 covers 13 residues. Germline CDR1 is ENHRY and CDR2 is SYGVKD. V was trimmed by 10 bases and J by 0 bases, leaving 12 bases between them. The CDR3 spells CASTPGMNTEAFF. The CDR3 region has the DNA TGTGCCAGCACTCCAGGAATGAACACTGAAGCTTTCTTT.

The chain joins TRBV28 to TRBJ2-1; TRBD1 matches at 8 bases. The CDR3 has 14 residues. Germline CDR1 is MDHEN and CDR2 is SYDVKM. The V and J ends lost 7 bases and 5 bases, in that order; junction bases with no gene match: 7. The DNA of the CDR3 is TGTGCCAGCAATCTCGGACAGGGCAACAATGAGCAGTTCTTC. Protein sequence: CASNLGQGNNEQFF.

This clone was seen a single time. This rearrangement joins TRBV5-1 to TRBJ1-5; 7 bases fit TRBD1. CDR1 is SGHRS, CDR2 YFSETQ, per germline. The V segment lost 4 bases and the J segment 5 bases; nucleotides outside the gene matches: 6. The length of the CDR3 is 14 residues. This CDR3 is CASSPQGDDQPQHF. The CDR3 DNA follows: TGCGCCAGCAGCCCTCAGGGGGACGATCAGCCCCAGCATTTT.

In nucleotides, the CDR3 is TGTGCCAGCAGTTACGGTAAAGGACAGGGACAAGCCAAAAACATTCAGTACTTC. Translation gives CASSYGKGQGQAKNIQYF. The chain is built from TRBV6-2 or TRBV6-3 and TRBJ2-4; 8 bases agree with TRBD1. The V gene end was trimmed by 2 bases and the J gene end by 0 bases; junction bases not matched to a gene: 9. This CDR3 contains 18 residues. Germline V gene lookup returns CDR1 MNHEY and CDR2 SVGEGT.

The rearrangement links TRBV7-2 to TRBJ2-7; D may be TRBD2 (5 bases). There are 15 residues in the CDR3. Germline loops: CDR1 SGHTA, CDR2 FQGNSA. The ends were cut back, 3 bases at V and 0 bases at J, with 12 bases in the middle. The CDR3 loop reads CASSFRTRSSYEQYF. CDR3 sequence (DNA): TGTGCCAGCAGCTTCCGGACTCGAAGCTCCTACGAGCAGTACTTC.